Sequencing of this T cell receptor beta chain was carried out in a study of T cell repertoires in cytomegalovirus infection. Study-level points and caveats: The ex vivo response was dominated by HLA-C-restricted CMV-specific TCR beta clonotypes.

This clonotype was detected ten times or more. The target antigen is unknown. A single record per CDR3 protein comes from TCRdb applying MiXCR to the reads. Among about 920,000 distinct CDR3 sequences listed, approximately 31% were seen once. The CDR3 is 13 residues long. Trimming stripped 4 bases from V and 0 bases from J, with 7 bases between. CDR1 is SGHDT, CDR2 YYEEEE, per germline. The chain carries TRBV5-6 and TRBJ1-1; D is uncertain. The sequencing here drew on cultured CD8+ T cells from PBMCs, taken from culture after CMV antigen stimulation. This sequence was found in a human donor in good health (CMV status not recorded). Some clones in this sample may be carry-over from other donors' samples. The CDR3 is CASSLRMNTEAFF. CDR3 DNA: TGTGCCAGCAGCCTTAGGATGAACACTGAAGCTTTCTTT. Looking up the rest from reference TRBV5-6 and TRBJ1-1 gives the full variable domain: DAGVTQSPTHLIKTRGQQVTLRCSPKSGHDTVSWYQQALGQGPQFIFQYYEEEERQRGNFPDRFSGHQFPNYSSELNVNALLLGDSALYLCASSLRMNTEAFFGQGTRLTVV.